Listed below are T cell receptor beta chains from one sample, sequenced in a study of T-cell memory formation after mild COVID-19. TCRdb passed the 5' RACE reads through MiXCR, listing each CDR3 protein once. The sample records about 110,000 distinct CDR3 sequences, 17% being singletons. Sequences were obtained from PBMCs or a T cell subset sorted from them (not recorded which). These receptors were taken from an adult woman who had mild COVID-19 (a few samples of this study predate the infection). Cell type and time point are not known. Each CDR3 is given with its conserved first and last residue. The D gene is left open where the match is weak. Not every row has a clone size; where given, it reads once, few, many or a size class.

v_call	d_call	j_call	clone_size	cdr3_aa	cdr3_nt
TRBV6-4	TRBD1	TRBJ2-1	NA	CASKTNLPGGASEQFF	TGTGCCAGCAAGACTAACCTTCCAGGGGGCGCCAGTGAGCAGTTCTTC
TRBV7-7	TRBD1	TRBJ2-7	NA	CASSPGQWAYEQYF	TGTGCCAGCAGCCCGGGACAGTGGGCCTACGAGCAGTACTTC
TRBV12-3/TRBV12-4	TRBD1	TRBJ1-2	many	CASSKTTGTGRYGYTF	TGTGCCAGCAGTAAGACAACCGGGACAGGTCGATATGGCTACACCTTC
TRBV30	NA	TRBJ1-5	few	CAWSLRGLGNQPQHF	TGTGCCTGGAGTCTTCGGGGGTTGGGCAATCAGCCCCAGCATTTT
TRBV12-3/TRBV12-4	NA	TRBJ2-2	NA	CASSLHSGNTGELFF	TGTGCCAGCAGCCTCCATAGCGGAAACACCGGGGAGCTGTTTTTT
TRBV7-9	TRBD2	TRBJ2-1	once	CASSLVGGARNEQFF	TGTGCCAGCAGCTTAGTCGGGGGGGCAAGAAATGAGCAGTTCTTC
TRBV7-9	NA	TRBJ1-1	few	CASSAGQLTEAFF	TGTGCCAGCAGCGCCGGACAGTTGACTGAAGCTTTCTTT
TRBV10-3	NA	TRBJ2-3	few	CAISGGLTDTQYF	TGTGCCATCAGCGGTGGACTAACAGATACGCAGTATTTT
TRBV2	NA	TRBJ1-1	few	CASSEDSWGTEAFF	TGTGCCAGCAGTGAAGACAGCTGGGGGACTGAAGCTTTCTTT
TRBV4-2	NA	TRBJ2-5	NA	CASSQVRGSQETQYF	TGTGCCAGCAGCCAAGTCAGGGGAAGCCAAGAGACCCAGTACTTC
TRBV11-2	NA	TRBJ2-1	few	CASSLDWAAISYNEQFF	TGTGCCAGCAGCTTAGATTGGGCAGCCATATCCTACAATGAGCAGTTCTTC
TRBV4-1	NA	TRBJ1-2	NA	CASSQFAGVNYGYTF	TGCGCCAGCAGCCAATTCGCGGGGGTTAACTATGGCTACACCTTC
TRBV20-1	TRBD1	TRBJ2-7	few	CSAITGGFSYEQYF	TGCAGTGCTATTACAGGGGGTTTCTCCTACGAGCAGTACTTC
TRBV7-9	NA	TRBJ2-7	NA	CASSTGNEQYF	TGTGCCAGCAGCACCGGGAATGAGCAGTACTTC
TRBV6-2/TRBV6-3	TRBD1	TRBJ2-7	few	CASSYSSLQGAYEQYF	TGTGCCAGCAGTTATTCGTCGCTTCAGGGGGCCTACGAGCAGTACTTC
TRBV5-6	TRBD1	TRBJ1-5	few	CASSLWTGGRNQPQHF	TGTGCCAGCAGCTTATGGACAGGGGGCCGAAATCAGCCCCAGCATTTT
TRBV4-3	NA	TRBJ1-1	NA	CASSQKFQLNTEAFF	TGCGCCAGCAGCCAAAAATTCCAGCTGAACACTGAAGCTTTCTTT
TRBV12-3/TRBV12-4	NA	TRBJ2-7	NA	CASSLTGTEQYF	TGTGCCAGCAGTCTTACAGGGACCGAGCAGTACTTC
TRBV25-1	NA	TRBJ1-1	NA	CASSEKLDSMNTEAFF	TGTGCCAGCAGTGAAAAACTGGACAGCATGAACACTGAAGCTTTCTTT
TRBV11-3	TRBD2	TRBJ2-1	many	CASSPELADYNEQFF	TGTGCCAGCAGCCCCGAGCTAGCGGATTACAATGAGCAGTTCTTC
TRBV6-2/TRBV6-3	TRBD2	TRBJ2-1	NA	CASRAGGPYNEQFF	TGTGCCAGCAGAGCGGGAGGGCCCTACAATGAGCAGTTCTTC
TRBV6-5	TRBD2	TRBJ2-1	NA	CAISSGYYNEQFF	TGTGCCATCTCTAGCGGATACTACAATGAGCAGTTCTTC
TRBV4-1	NA	TRBJ2-3	NA	CASSQAMDTQYF	TGCGCCAGCAGCCAAGCCATGGATACGCAGTATTTT
TRBV6-6	TRBD1	TRBJ1-2	few	CASDDRGIYGYTF	TGTGCCAGCGACGACAGGGGAATTTATGGCTACACCTTC
TRBV18	TRBD1	TRBJ2-7	NA	CASSPPVGQGSYEQYF	TGTGCCAGCTCACCACCGGTAGGACAGGGGTCCTACGAGCAGTACTTC
TRBV29-1	NA	TRBJ1-1	NA	CSVADTNTEAFF	TGCAGCGTTGCAGACACGAACACTGAAGCTTTCTTT
TRBV19	NA	TRBJ1-2	NA	CASTSNYGYTF	TGTGCCAGTACGTCTAACTATGGCTACACCTTC
TRBV21-1	NA	TRBJ2-7	NA	CASSKAARAEYEQYF	TGTGCCAGCAGCAAAGCGGCACGAGCGGAATACGAGCAGTACTTC
TRBV5-1	TRBD1	TRBJ2-7	NA	CASSYTQGYEQYF	TGCGCCAGCAGCTACACACAGGGGTACGAGCAGTACTTC